The 9 T cell receptor beta chains listed next were all sequenced from one sample in a study of CD4 and CD8 cells across lung adenocarcinoma regions (dated by TCRdb to the late 2010s). The library was built by means of PCR. Data came from a HiSeq X Ten. TCRdb applied fastp at Q25 and MiXCR to the public reads, then kept only in-frame beta chains. Entries that share a CDR3 protein sequence are merged under the most common genes and DNA. This sample lists roughly 10,000 distinct CDR3 sequences; about 55% were detected once. The top ten hold 15% to 20% of the sample. Sequenced material: CD4+ T cells from the center of a lung tumor. The cell subset or site label corresponds to: tumor center region. Receptor source: a male donor with lung adenocarcinoma. The CD4 and CD8 labels of this study may be unreliable.

This clonotype was seen only a few times. The chain joins TRBV4-1 to TRBJ2-7; 7 bases match TRBD1. J gave up 4 bases and V 4 bases, and 1 base lay outside the gene matches. The CDR3 has 12 amino acids. Germline V lookup: CDR1 MGHRA, CDR2 YSYEKL. CDR3 nucleotides: TGCGCCAGCAGCCTGACAGGGTACGAGCAGTACTTC. Protein product: CASSLTGYEQYF.

This clonotype was observed at least ten times. The chain employs TRBV11-3 and TRBJ2-7, with unresolved D. The germline V gene has CDR1 SGHNT and CDR2 YENEEA. This CDR3 comprises 14 residues. Trimming left V 0 bases short and J 0 bases short, with 6 bases between. CDR3 sequence: CASSLEAVSYEQYF. The CDR3 DNA reads TGTGCCAGCAGCTTAGAAGCAGTCTCCTACGAGCAGTACTTC. Complete variable domain (other parts from reference TRBV11-3 and TRBJ2-7): EAGVVQSPRYKIIEKKQPVAFWCNPISGHNTLYWYLQNLGQGPELLIRYENEEAVDDSQLPKDRFSAERLKGVDSTLKIQPAELGDSAVYLCASSLEAVSYEQYFGPGTRLTVT.

This clonotype was seen only a few times. A much larger clone lies a single base off, so this may be a read error. The V gene is TRBV10-2, the J gene TRBJ2-1, with D unclear. This CDR3 has 13 amino acids. Per germline, CDR1 WSHSY and CDR2 SAAADI. Trimming left V 4 bases short and J 13 bases short, with 17 bases between. CDR3 sequence reads: CASSGALQETQFF. As DNA, the CDR3 is TGCGCCAGCAGTGGGGCACTCCAAGAGACCCAGTTCTTC.

This clonotype was counted a single time. The genes are TRBV4-1 and TRBJ2-1; D possibly corresponds to TRBD1 (5 bases). The J call is doubtful: the DNA matches TRBJ2-7 better. This CDR3 has 15 residues. In germline, CDR1 is MGHRA, CDR2 YSYEKL. The CDR3 sequence is CASSQETGFSYEQYF. As DNA, the CDR3 is TGCGCCAGCAGCCAAGAAACAGGATTCTCCTACGAGCAGTACTTC.

In its sample, this clonotype was seen a few times. This CDR3 is CASSGGQIYNEQFF. CDR3 DNA sequence: TGCGCCAGCAGTGGTGGACAGATATACAATGAGCAGTTCTTC. The V and J genes are TRBV10-1 and TRBJ2-1, with TRBD1 as a possible D gene (6 bases). The CDR3 extends over 14 amino acids. Trimming left V 4 bases short and J 4 bases short, with 11 bases between. Looked up from germline, CDR1 is WNHNN and CDR2 is SYGVQD (reference sequence).

This rearrangement joins TRBV6-5 to TRBJ2-1; D possibly corresponds to TRBD1 (6 bases). V was shortened by 0 bases and J by 10 bases, with 16 bases between the two germline ends. CDR1 is MNHEY and CDR2 is SVGAGI in the germline V gene. The CDR3 is made up of 15 amino acids. CDR3 DNA sequence: TGTGCCAGCAGTTACTCAGCAGGGGTCTCCTACGAGCAGTTCTTC. Amino acids: CASSYSAGVSYEQFF.

This clonotype showed up just once. An end of the junction does not agree with germline; a read error may underlie this. The V gene is TRBV6-1, the J gene TRBJ2-6; a possible D gene is TRBD1 (6 bases). CDR3 length equals 15 residues. The germline CDR1 and CDR2 sequences are MNHNS and SASEGT. The chain's CDR3 is CASSIQGSGAYVLTF. In nucleotides, the CDR3 is TGTGCCAGCAGCATACAGGGTTCTGGGGCCTACGTGCTGACCTTC.

This clonotype was counted ten times or more. The chain has TRBV5-6 and TRBJ2-3, with D uncertain. This CDR3 contains 17 residues. Germline CDR1 SGHDT, CDR2 YYEEEE. Trimming removed 5 bases at V and 0 bases at J, with 19 bases between. Here the CDR3 reads CASSQEILISSTDTQYF. The CDR3 nucleotides are TGTGCCAGCAGTCAAGAAATACTCATCTCTAGCACAGATACGCAGTATTTT. Together with reference TRBV5-6 and TRBJ2-3, the CDR3 gives the full variable domain: DAGVTQSPTHLIKTRGQQVTLRCSPKSGHDTVSWYQQALGQGPQFIFQYYEEEERQRGNFPDRFSGHQFPNYSSELNVNALLLGDSALYLCASSQEILISSTDTQYFGPGTRLTVL.

The J gene is TRBJ2-3, the V gene TRBV6-1, with TRBD1 matching over 10 bases. V was pared by 4 bases and J by 12 bases, with 13 bases of the junction left unmatched. The CDR3 consists of 15 residues. Germline CDR1 is MNHNS and CDR2 is SASEGT. The CDR3 reads CASSAWTGGAETQYF. CDR3 nucleotides: TGTGCCAGCAGTGCCTGGACAGGGGGTGCGGAGACCCAGTATTTT.